This T cell receptor (beta chain) came from a study of cytomegalovirus exposure and HLA in healthy donors. Study-wide results and limits: The majority of TCR sequences were rare, yet some public TCRs appeared in many donors. Data from an earlier analysis indicated that most TCR beta V segments were productive either about 87% or about 30% of the time. Among TCR beta chains of equal frequency, HLA-associated ones were more clonally expanded in a later analysis.

PCR employed 60 Vbeta and 13 Jbeta primers. Generated by immunoSEQ multiplex PCR, the TCRdb table keeps only in-frame clones and is missing some. The sample lists 95,000 to 100,000 clones, 77% occurring once. CDR1 is SGHAT and CDR2 is FQDESV in the germline V gene (reference sequence). This CDR3 comprises 11 residues. Trimming stripped 4 bases from V and 5 bases from J, with 5 bases between. Note on this clone: Its specificity is unknown.

Sequenced: PBMCs. This chain links TRBV11-1 with TRBJ2-5, with unresolved D. The TCR was taken from a female donor in good health and CMV-seronegative. CDR3 DNA: TGTGCCAGCAGCTCCCGTGAGACCCAGTACTTC. It translates to CASSSRETQYF.